This T cell receptor (beta chain) was documented in a study of early T cells in non-severe SARS-CoV-2 infection. Looking at the study overall: RNA in bulk from unsorted whole blood was sequenced, and chains were unpaired.

Per the germline V gene, CDR1 is WSHSY and CDR2 is SAAADI. This CDR3 is 12 amino acids long. The germline V and J ends were trimmed by 0 bases and 8 bases, with 8 bases remaining between them. Each cDNA molecule carried a unique molecular identifier. TCRdb re-called the 5' RACE reads through MiXCR, storing one row per CDR3 protein. The table includes about 66,000 distinct CDR3 sequences, roughly 18% detected once. Note on this clonotype: Its antigen is still unknown.

Points from the study as a whole: The study's VDJdb matching favored anti-spike CD8 responses and missed private and CD4 specificities.

The V gene is TRBV10-2, the J gene TRBJ2-7; no reliable D call. The material was whole blood, obtained at baseline. The TCR originated in an adult who was a healthcare worker with PCR-confirmed SARS-CoV-2 infection or an uninfected control (not recorded which). CDR3 DNA sequence: TGCGCCAGCAGTGAGTCTAGTTTCAAGCAGTACTTC. This encodes CASSESSFKQYF.